This T cell receptor beta chain was sequenced for a study of cytomegalovirus exposure and HLA in healthy donors (dated by TCRdb to about 2017). Regarding the study in general: According to an earlier analysis of a few hundred of the donors, 150 million to 200 million T cells yielded some 110 million unique TCR beta sequences and less than 300 Gb of sequence data. An early release that covered around 590 HLA-typed donors contained approximately 300 gigabases of sequencing data and some 87 million unique TCR sequences. The genetic ancestry cluster associated with self-reported Caucasian donors included 81% of the approximately 400 genotyped donors. The study aimed to test whether signatures of past pathogen exposure could be identified by cataloging public T cell receptors. Using immunosequencing, the study profiled T cell repertoires from around 670 subjects and related those repertoires to cytomegalovirus serostatus. In addition to the first cohort of around 670 subjects, a separate validation cohort of around 110 different subjects was used. The study combined high-throughput TCR immunosequencing, statistical association of individual TCRs with disease status, and machine learning to predict cytomegalovirus infection status. To study patterns of TCR occurrence, a later analysis re-analyzed previously published TCR beta repertoires from just over 650 donors and added high-resolution HLA genotyping. Rather than using new phenotypic data, the later analysis identified candidate immune exposures from TCR beta sequences and from how often those sequences occurred across donors. An earlier analysis of fewer than 750 of the donors used high-throughput TCR beta sequencing to judge whether each TCR beta V gene segment behaved as functional or pseudogenic. Donor age, sex, ethnicity and CMV serostatus were compiled together with the repertoire data. In a later genetic analysis, genome-wide SNP genotypes for about three fifths of the roughly 670 donors were used, and that subset was treated as a discovery cohort. All discovery cohort repertoires had been generated using a single sequencing platform. Both class I and class II loci were covered by HLA typing, at four-digit resolution. The number of typed donors differed by locus: roughly 629-640 for A, B, C, DRB1 and DQB1; 500 to 550 for DQA1; fewer than 610 for DPA1; and around 450 for DPB1. Because of strong linkage in the cohort, 5 or 6 DR-DQ haplotypes were treated as single units for association and clustering. Among about 400 genotyped donors of the cohort, an average of roughly 230,000 unique TCR beta nucleotide sequences was sequenced per donor, of which about 18% were non-productive. The full study reports these points: Most CMV-associated TCR beta chains appeared to be HLA-restricted in a later analysis, and the HLA associations seemed to be driven largely by CMV exposure. According to the authors, the approach could potentially be generalized to other disease states and immunological phenotypes. An association between a missense DCLRE1C variant and V-gene and J-gene trimming of TCR beta chains was found in a later genetic analysis and replicated in an independent cohort. The presence/absence analyses assumed that sequencing depth was roughly uniform across donors, and that assumption may not be true. According to a later analysis, TCR association rates differed among HLA loci, with DRB1 alleles showing the most associated TCRs and HLA-C alleles showing the fewest. Several of the top co-occurrence clusters appeared to be linked to parvovirus B19, influenza, CMV and Epstein-Barr virus, according to a later analysis. A further reported finding was that TCR beta sequences accurately predicted the HLA-A and HLA-B alleles for most subjects in the first cohort. In an earlier analysis of fewer than 750 of the donors, most TCR beta V segments were observed in productive rearrangements about 87% or about 30% of the time, broadly matching IMGT annotations. In a later analysis, around 15,000 TCR beta sequences were associated with specific HLA alleles at a false discovery rate of 0.05. Correlated functional status among segregating V segments might be attributable to linkage disequilibrium, but an unknown experimental factor could not be ruled out. In the study, about 150 TCR beta chains were listed as associated with cytomegalovirus. Because the 87-base-pair reads could not distinguish some IMGT-functional V segments, including TRBV6-2 and TRBV6-3, those segments were excluded. Assigning TCR associations to individual alleles was difficult when HLA alleles, especially DR and DQ, strongly co-occurred. The only immune exposure information available for the cohort was CMV serostatus. In a later analysis, HLA-associated TCR beta chains were found to be more clonally expanded and to have lower generation probabilities than equally common non-associated chains. In a later genetic analysis, fewer N-insertions in productive TCRs were reported among donors in an Asian-associated ancestry cluster than the roughly 700-donor mean. In this cohort, only TCR beta chains were sequenced, and detectable features were limited by the absence of alpha or paired-chain data. Over 15 rarely observed V segments, including chromosome 9 orphons, were excluded from the earlier analysis of about 610 of the donors because counts were too low. A cluster of highly shared sequence variants was judged likely to represent a technical artifact of the sequencing pipeline. In vitro tests confirmed that three of the cytomegalovirus-associated TCR beta chains recognize cytomegalovirus antigens. HLA typing was unavailable for some donors at each locus, so association tests used only the typed subset. Cytomegalovirus status was reported to be diagnosed by the classifier with high specificity and sensitivity in both the original and validation cohorts. Most TCR sequences were observed very rarely across donors, whereas some public TCRs were present in many individuals.

Library construction relied on the immunoSEQ multiplex PCR assay. For the multiplex PCR, a mixture combining 60 forward primers for TCR Vbeta segments and 13 reverse primers for TCR Jbeta segments was used. The CDR3 region of rearranged TCR beta genes was amplified from genomic DNA with a multiplex PCR assay. The Illumina HiSeq System was used to sequence the amplified TCR beta libraries as 87-base-pair reads. Regarding the original processing steps: A later analysis counted 65 million to 90 million unique TCR beta chains across the 666 repertoires, and 9 million to 14 million of these chains were shared by at least two donors. Raw reads were error-corrected and collapsed into unique sequences by a nearest-neighbor algorithm in which closely related sequences were merged to remove PCR and sequencing errors. To assign V, D and J gene segments, CDR3 sequences were aligned to IMGT reference sequences. For a sequence to be retained, a match of at least six nucleotides to both a V gene segment and a J gene segment was required. Rearrangements were classified as productive when the CDR3 lacked stop codons and remained in frame with V and J, and all other rearrangements were classified as non-productive. Following IMGT convention, CDR3 was defined as the stretch from the second conserved V-encoded cysteine to the conserved J-encoded phenylalanine. The earlier analysis of around 640 of the donors excluded sequences that lacked an unambiguous match to a single V gene segment. In an earlier analysis of roughly 600 of the donors, a V segment was called functional when productive rearrangements were above 56.7%, and segregating when the standard deviation between donors exceeded 5%. A statistical classification framework was built to diagnose cytomegalovirus status from the catalog of TCR beta chain sequences. A later analysis assigned V and J genes by comparing TCR nucleotide sequences with IMGT/GENE-DB human TR gene sequences. Using the TCRdist pipeline, a later analysis assigned CDR3 sequences along with most-parsimonious VDJ recombination scenarios. In a later analysis, each TCR beta chain was defined by its CDR3 amino acid sequence together with its V-gene family, and reads lacking a unique V-gene family were excluded. As a way to deal with suspected cross-contamination and a sequencing artifact, a later analysis dropped roughly 600 nucleotide sequences that were highly shared and had low generation probability. A later analysis calculated a clonal expansion index for each public chain from normalized within-repertoire ranks of inferred template counts. In a later analysis, generation probabilities were computed using a VDJ recombination model fitted to out-of-frame rearrangements, and the results were checked against IGoR. In a later analysis, TCR-TCR, TCR-HLA and TCR-CMV co-occurrence was scored with hypergeometric tests, and a repertoire-size bias correction was applied to TCR pairs. False discovery rates were estimated in a later analysis by permuting HLA or CMV assignments 20 times. In a later analysis, co-occurring TCRs were grouped with DBSCAN, and TCRdist sequence similarity was added when clustering was performed within HLA-allele-positive subsets. For co-occurrence clustering, repertoires with fewer than 30,000 or more than 120,000 public chains were excluded, along with five or six repertoires with anomalous nucleotide sharing. In TCRdb, the immuneACCESS table is reduced to in-frame sequences with V and J assigned. These tables do not hold every clone; where another copy was compared, an unresolved V gene accounts for under half, and the others remain unexplained. From that table come the V and J calls and clone size; the DNA was used to work out D and trimming. This sample holds approximately 120,000 clones; roughly 63% were observed only once. Under 6.5% of the sample is taken by the ten largest.

Comments on this clone: What this receptor recognizes is not known. No base quality values were provided; no much bigger clone lies one nucleotide off.

Inclusive of the bounding cysteine and phenylalanine, the CDR3 is 16 residues long. Only the CDR3 DNA stays, 48 bases, in frame from base 1. CDR1 and CDR2, per the germline V gene (reference sequence), are SEHNR and FQNEAQ. Trimming takes 3 bases off V and 2 bases off J; junction bases not matched to a gene: 7. In total, roughly 710 healthy bone marrow donors made up the cohort. All cohort members were sampled while nominally healthy, although unrecorded immune exposures were likely present. The donor was CMV seropositive and belonged to the group of 250 to 350 seropositive cohort members. A peripheral blood sample was collected from each donor, and TCR beta sequencing was performed on peripheral blood mononuclear cells. The Qiagen DNeasy Blood Extraction Kit was used to extract genomic DNA from the blood cell samples.

The sequencing sample was made of PBMCs. The receptor chain draws on TRBV7-9 and TRBJ2-7, with 10 bases matching TRBD2. The sequence was collected from a woman aged 70-85 years in good health and CMV-seropositive. The CDR3 protein: CASSFPSGGPTYEQYF. The DNA sequence is as follows: TGTGCCAGCAGCTTCCCTAGCGGGGGCCCCACCTACGAGCAGTACTTC.